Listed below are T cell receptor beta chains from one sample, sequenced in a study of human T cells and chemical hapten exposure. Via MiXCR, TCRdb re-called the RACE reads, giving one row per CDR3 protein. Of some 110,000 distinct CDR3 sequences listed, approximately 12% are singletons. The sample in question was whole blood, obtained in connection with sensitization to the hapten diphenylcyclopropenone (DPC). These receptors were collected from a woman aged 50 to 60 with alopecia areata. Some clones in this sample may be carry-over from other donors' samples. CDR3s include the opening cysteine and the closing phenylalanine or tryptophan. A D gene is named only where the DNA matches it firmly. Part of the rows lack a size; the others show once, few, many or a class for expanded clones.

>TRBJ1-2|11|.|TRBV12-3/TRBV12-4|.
CASSQGYGYTF
TGTGCCAGCAGCCAGGGTTATGGCTACACCTTC
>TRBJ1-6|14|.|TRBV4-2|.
CASSQGETDSPLHF
TGTGCCAGCAGCCAAGGAGAGACAGATTCACCCCTCCACTTT
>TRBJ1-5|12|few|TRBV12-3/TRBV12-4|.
CASSYGRQPQHF
TGTGCCAGCAGTTACGGACGTCAGCCCCAGCATTTT
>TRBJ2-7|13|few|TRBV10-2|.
CASSDQGIDEQYF
TGCGCCAGCAGTGATCAGGGGATCGACGAGCAGTACTTC
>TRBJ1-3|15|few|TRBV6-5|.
CASSYQSTSGNTIYF
TGTGCCAGCAGTTACCAGTCCACCTCTGGAAACACCATATATTTT
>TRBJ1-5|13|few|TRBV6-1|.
CATGLNQDQPQHF
TGTGCCACCGGACTGAACCAGGATCAGCCCCAGCATTTT
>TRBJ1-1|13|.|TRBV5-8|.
CASRGFMNTEAFF
TGTGCCAGCAGGGGGTTTATGAACACTGAAGCTTTCTTT
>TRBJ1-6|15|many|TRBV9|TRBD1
CASSVTGGANSPLHF
TGTGCCAGCAGCGTAACAGGGGGAGCAAATTCACCCCTCCACTTT
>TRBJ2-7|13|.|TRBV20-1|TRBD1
CSADGTASYEQYF
TGCAGTGCGGACGGGACAGCATCCTACGAGCAGTACTTC
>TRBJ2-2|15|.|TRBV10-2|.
CASSPPGRNTGELFF
TGCGCCAGCAGTCCCCCGGGCCGGAACACCGGGGAGCTGTTTTTT
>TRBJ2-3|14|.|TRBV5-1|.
CASSFGTSTDTQYF
TGCGCCAGCAGCTTCGGGACTAGCACAGATACGCAGTATTTT
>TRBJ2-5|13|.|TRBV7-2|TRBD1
CASSPDRGETQYF
TGTGCCAGCAGCCCGGACAGGGGGGAGACCCAGTACTTC
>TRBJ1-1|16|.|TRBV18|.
CASSRAMTDLNTEAFF
TGTGCCAGCTCCCGAGCGATGACGGACTTGAACACTGAAGCTTTCTTT